This TCR beta chain was captured in a study of blood T cell repertoires in COVID-19. Looking at the study overall: Both acute and convalescent COVID-19 samples were obtained from the United States, Italy and Spain. PBMCs, B-cell-depleted T cells, or T cells provided the cDNA or gDNA that made up the material.

The ends lost 3 bases at V and 0 bases at J; junction bases unmatched: 8. The CDR3 loop spans 17 amino acids. Germline CDR1 MNHNS, CDR2 SASEGT. Under the authors' procedure: Nucleated cell number was recorded as an estimate derived from reference gene primer amplification. The data were produced by immunoSEQ multiplex PCR, yet TCRdb's version contains in-frame clones alone and is incomplete. V and J calls and clone size are copied from that table; D and trimming were computed from the DNA. The data hold more than 95,000 clones, with approximately 80% observed a single time. The specimen sequenced was peripheral blood. The chain couples TRBV6-1 to TRBJ1-5; the match to TRBD1 covers 7 bases. The TCR originated in an elderly woman with active or convalescent COVID-19. This chain's CDR3 is CASSDRTGSGSNQPQHF. Here the CDR3 DNA reads TGTGCCAGCAGTGATCGGACAGGTTCTGGTAGCAATCAGCCCCAGCATTTT.